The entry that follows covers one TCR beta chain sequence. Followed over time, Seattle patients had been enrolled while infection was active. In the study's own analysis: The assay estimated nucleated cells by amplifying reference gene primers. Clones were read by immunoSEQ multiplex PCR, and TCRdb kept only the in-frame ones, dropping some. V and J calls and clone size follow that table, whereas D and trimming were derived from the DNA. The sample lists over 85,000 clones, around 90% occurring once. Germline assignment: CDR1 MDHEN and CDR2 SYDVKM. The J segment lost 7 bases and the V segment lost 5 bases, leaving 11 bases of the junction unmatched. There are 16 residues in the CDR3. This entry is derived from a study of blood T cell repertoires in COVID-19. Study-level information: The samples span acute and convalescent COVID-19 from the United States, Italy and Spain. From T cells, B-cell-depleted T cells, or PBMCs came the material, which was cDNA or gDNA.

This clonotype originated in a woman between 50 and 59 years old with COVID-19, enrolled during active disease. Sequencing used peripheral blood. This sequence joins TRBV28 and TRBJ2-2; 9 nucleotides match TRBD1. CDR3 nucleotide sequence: TGTGCCAGCAGTCCCACGGCAGGACAGGGGAACGGGGAGCTGTTTTTT. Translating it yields CASSPTAGQGNGELFF. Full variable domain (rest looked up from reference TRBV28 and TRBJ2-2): DVKVTQSSRYLVKRTGEKVFLECVQDMDHENMFWYRQDPGLGLRLIYFSYDVKMKEKGDIPEGYSVSREKKERFSLILESASTNQTSMYLCASSPTAGQGNGELFFGEGSRLTVL.